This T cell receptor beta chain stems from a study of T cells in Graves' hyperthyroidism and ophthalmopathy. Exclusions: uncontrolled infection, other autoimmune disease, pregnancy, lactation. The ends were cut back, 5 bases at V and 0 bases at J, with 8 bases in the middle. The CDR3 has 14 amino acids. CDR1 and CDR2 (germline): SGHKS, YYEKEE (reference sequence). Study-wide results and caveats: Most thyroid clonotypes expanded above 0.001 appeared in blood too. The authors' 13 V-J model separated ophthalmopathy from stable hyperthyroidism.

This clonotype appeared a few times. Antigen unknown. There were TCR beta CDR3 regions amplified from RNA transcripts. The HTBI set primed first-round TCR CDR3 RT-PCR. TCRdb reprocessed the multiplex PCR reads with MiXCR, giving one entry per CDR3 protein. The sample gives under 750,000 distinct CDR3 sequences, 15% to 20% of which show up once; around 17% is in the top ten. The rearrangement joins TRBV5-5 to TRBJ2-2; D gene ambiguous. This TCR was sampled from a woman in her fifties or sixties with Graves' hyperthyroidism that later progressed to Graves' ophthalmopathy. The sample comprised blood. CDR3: CASRGRTNTGELFF. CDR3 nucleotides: TGTGCCAGCAGGGGCAGAACGAACACCGGGGAGCTGTTTTTT. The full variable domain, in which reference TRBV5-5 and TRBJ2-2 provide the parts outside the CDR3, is DAGVTQSPTHLIKTRGQQVTLRCSPISGHKSVSWYQQVLGQGPQFIFQYYEKEERGRGNFPDRFSARQFPNYSSELNVNALLLGDSALYLCASRGRTNTGELFFGEGSRLTVL.